One and the same sample provided the 20 T cell receptor beta chains below, sequenced in a study of cytomegalovirus exposure and HLA in healthy donors (dated by TCRdb to 2015 to 2018). Libraries were made using the immunoSEQ multiplex PCR assay. For the multiplex PCR, a mixture combining 60 forward primers for TCR Vbeta segments and 13 reverse primers for TCR Jbeta segments was used. This is the immuneACCESS table as TCRdb keeps it, with only in-frame sequences that have V and J called. A part of the clones is gone; compared with another copy, unresolved V genes explain less than half, and the rest is unexplained. The sample contains about 170,000 clones, approximately 81% of them found a single time. Jointly, the top ten make up 1% of the sample. The specimen was PBMCs. These receptors all stem from a boy aged 2 to 10 in good health and CMV-seronegative.

The CDR3 nucleotides read TGTGCCTGGAGGCTGACAGACTATGGCTACACCTTC. Translated: CAWRLTDYGYTF. The chain is built from TRBV30 and TRBJ1-2; the D gene is possibly TRBD1 (5 bases). This CDR3 comprises 12 residues. CDR1 is GTSNPN and CDR2 is SVGIG in the germline V gene (reference sequence). Trimming removed 3 bases from V and 3 bases from J, with 8 bases in between.

V gene TRBV10-2 combines with J gene TRBJ2-1; no clear D gene. V lost 8 bases and J 5 bases, leaving 13 bases between the germline ends. CDR3 size: 13 residues. Germline CDR1 is WSHSY and CDR2 is SAAADI. CDR3 residues: CASLAAANNEQFF. CDR3 nucleotides: TGCGCCAGCCTGGCGGCAGCAAACAATGAGCAGTTCTTC.

The V gene is TRBV7-9, the J gene TRBJ1-4; 7 bases are a match to TRBD1. The CDR3 covers 17 residues. CDR1 and CDR2 (germline): SEHNR, FQNEAQ (reference sequence). V shed 4 bases, J shed 3 bases, and the junction held 11 bases outside the gene matches. The CDR3 reads CASSSRTGTEPNEKLFF. The CDR3, as DNA: TGTGCCAGCAGCTCCCGAACCGGGACAGAGCCTAATGAAAAACTGTTTTTT.

The table lists this clone with a count of one. The chain joins TRBV4-2 to TRBJ2-1; weak D call: TRBD2 (6 bases). The germline gives CDR1 LGHNA, CDR2 YNFKEQ. Trimming removed 3 bases at V and 7 bases at J, with 16 bases between. The CDR3 covers 15 residues. CDR3 in amino acids: CASSQNTGLINEQFF. The DNA for the CDR3 is TGTGCCAGCAGCCAGAATACGGGACTGATTAATGAGCAGTTCTTC.

The sample holds a few counts of this clone. The chain combines TRBV30 with TRBJ1-1, with D perhaps matching TRBD1 (5 bases). CDR3 length equals 14 residues. Trimming pared 2 bases from V and 1 base from J, leaving 11 bases between. Germline values: CDR1 GTSNPN, CDR2 SVGIG (reference sequence). The CDR3 is CAWSYDGGNTEAFF. CDR3 sequence (DNA): TGTGCCTGGAGTTACGACGGGGGGAACACTGAAGCTTTCTTT.

The genes are TRBV2 and TRBJ1-1, with D possibly TRBD1 on 5 matching bases. Per germline, CDR1 SNHLY and CDR2 FYNNEI. The CDR3 covers 14 residues. Between the trimmed V and J ends, which lost 2 bases and 8 bases, there was a span of 15 bases. The CDR3 DNA sequence: TGTGCCAGCAGTGAAAGGCAGGGCTTACTCGAAGCTTTCTTT. Translated, it gives CASSERQGLLEAFF.

This clone was counted a single time. The CDR3 sequence is CASSKDRGRGLFF. CDR3 in DNA: TGTGCCAGCAGCAAGGACAGGGGCCGAGGGCTGTTTTTT. The rearrangement uses TRBV5-4 and TRBJ2-2, with 9 bases matching TRBD1. Germline CDR1 SGHNT, CDR2 YYREEE (reference sequence). CDR3 size: 13 residues. The trim removed 4 bases at V and 13 bases at J, leaving 8 bases unmatched.

The gene calls are TRBV4-1 and TRBJ1-6; D perhaps matches TRBD1 (6 bases). This CDR3 has 13 amino acids. CDR1 MGHRA and CDR2 YSYEKL come from the germline V gene. The germline V and J ends were trimmed by 6 bases and 11 bases, with 14 bases remaining between them. The CDR3 loop reads CASSRVGGPPLHF. The CDR3 bases are TGCGCCAGCAGTCGCGTCGGGGGGCCACCCCTCCACTTT.

The V gene is TRBV18, the J gene TRBJ1-2; the match to TRBD1 covers 10 bases. The CDR3 loop spans 15 amino acids. V was clipped by 8 bases and J by 6 bases; unmatched bases: 12. Germline V gene sequence: CDR1 KGHSH, CDR2 LQKENI. DNA of the CDR3: TGTGCCAGCCTCGCTGGGACAGGGGCCCTGGATGGCTACACCTTC. It yields the protein CASLAGTGALDGYTF.

The rearrangement links TRBV27 to TRBJ1-2; a weak D match, TRBD1 (6 bases). The germline CDR1 and CDR2 sequences are MNHEY and SMNVEV (reference sequence). Trimming removed 0 bases from V and 4 bases from J, with 6 bases in between. The CDR3 totals 13 residues. CDR3 residues: CASSLSGAYGYTF. CDR3 coding DNA: TGTGCCAGCAGTTTATCGGGGGCCTATGGCTACACCTTC.

This chain connects TRBV28 to TRBJ2-7, with a possible D match to TRBD2 (7 bases). CDR1 is MDHEN and CDR2 is SYDVKM in the germline V gene. The CDR3 loop spans 13 amino acids. Trimming took 2 bases from V and 5 from J, leaving 10 bases between them. For the CDR3, the DNA is TGTGCCAGCAGTTTAGGGGGGGCCGACGAGCAGTACTTC. Encoded protein: CASSLGGADEQYF.

This chain uses TRBV7-2 with TRBJ1-1; 8 bases align to TRBD1. Germline values: CDR1 SGHTA, CDR2 FQGNSA. This CDR3 comprises 12 residues. V shed 3 bases and J 6 bases; nucleotides not matched to a gene: 0. The chain's CDR3 is CASSLTGAEAFF. In DNA form, the CDR3 reads TGTGCCAGCAGCTTGACAGGGGCTGAAGCTTTCTTT.

The chain joins TRBV4-1 to TRBJ1-2, with D tentatively TRBD1 (6 bases). The CDR3 sequence is 14 residues long. V lost 0 bases, J lost 8 bases, and 13 bases lay in between. Germline V gene lookup returns CDR1 MGHRA and CDR2 YSYEKL. In DNA form, the CDR3 reads TGCGCCAGCAGCCAAGAGTCAGGGGCTGGGGGCTACACCTTC. Translated: CASSQESGAGGYTF.

The chain recombines TRBV27 with TRBJ2-5; D is undetermined. Per germline, CDR1 MNHEY and CDR2 SMNVEV (reference sequence). The CDR3 consists of 14 residues. The V gene lost 5 bases and the J gene lost 5 bases, with 15 bases spanning the gap. The CDR3 sequence is CASSPSHVRETQYF. In nucleotides, the CDR3 is TGTGCCAGCAGTCCCTCCCATGTCCGGGAGACCCAGTACTTC.

This clone has a single count. J is TRBJ2-1 and V is TRBV7-9; 11 bases are shared with TRBD2. This CDR3 is built from 17 residues. J gave up 5 bases and V 3 bases, and 9 bases lay outside the gene matches. The V gene's germline CDR1 is SEHNR and CDR2 FQNEAQ (reference sequence). CDR3 sequence: CASSFSSPSGGNNEQFF. The CDR3 nucleotides are TGTGCCAGCAGCTTCTCGAGCCCTAGCGGGGGGAACAATGAGCAGTTCTTC.

The chain links TRBV6-1 to TRBJ1-2, with 11 bases identical to TRBD1. J was trimmed by 4 bases and V by 10 bases; bases with no gene match: 2. This CDR3 is 12 amino acids long. Germline CDR1 and CDR2: MNHNS and SASEGT. As DNA, the CDR3 is TGTGCCACGGGACAGGGGGTCTATGGCTACACCTTC. Amino acids: CATGQGVYGYTF.

The gene calls are TRBV5-6 and TRBJ1-3; D is unclear. V was shortened by 0 bases and J by 0 bases, with 4 bases between the two germline ends. CDR1 SGHDT and CDR2 YYEEEE come from the germline V gene. The CDR3 totals 14 residues. CDR3 region: CASSLGSSGNTIYF. CDR3 DNA: TGTGCCAGCAGCTTGGGGAGCTCTGGAAACACCATATATTTT. Looking up the rest from reference TRBV5-6 and TRBJ1-3 gives the full variable domain: DAGVTQSPTHLIKTRGQQVTLRCSPKSGHDTVSWYQQALGQGPQFIFQYYEEEERQRGNFPDRFSGHQFPNYSSELNVNALLLGDSALYLCASSLGSSGNTIYFGEGSWLTVV.

The chain links TRBV25-1 to TRBJ2-2; a weak D match, TRBD2 (5 bases). CDR3 size: 14 residues. Per the germline V gene, CDR1 is MGHDK and CDR2 is SYGVNS. V shed 6 bases and J shed 1 base, with 9 bases lying between them. The CDR3 bases are TGTGCCAGCAGGACTACAGAGAACACCGGGGAGCTGTTTTTT. Amino acid sequence: CASRTTENTGELFF.

On this clone: Germline is not matched at one junction end, which may reflect a read error. This chain uses TRBV27 with TRBJ2-1, with D possibly TRBD1 on 5 matching bases. The CDR3 contains 11 residues. Germline-derived CDR1 and CDR2 are MNHEY and SMNVEV (reference sequence). Here the CDR3 reads CASSLGHGVVF. CDR3 sequence (DNA): TGTGCCAGCAGCCTTGGACACGGAGTGGTCTTC.

The J gene is TRBJ2-5, the V gene TRBV5-8, with TRBD2 matching 10 bases. The length of the CDR3 is 13 residues. The junction had 6 bases not matched to a gene; V was cut back by 4 bases and J by 9 bases. Germline assignment: CDR1 SGHTS and CDR2 YDEGEE. DNA for the CDR3: TGTGCCAGCAGCCTGGGACTAGCGAGGCCCCAGTACTTC. The encoded protein is CASSLGLARPQYF.